This record covers a single T cell receptor beta chain. The antigen remains undetermined. Looked up from germline, CDR1 is SGHTA and CDR2 is FQGNSA. The CDR3 consists of 12 residues. V lost 5 bases and J lost 5, with 9 bases in between. The sample comes from a study of cytomegalovirus exposure and HLA in healthy donors. General study results and limits: Generally TCR sequences proved uncommon, though certain public TCRs appeared in numerous donors. It was confirmed in vitro that three of the CMV-associated chains were specific for CMV antigens.

The PCR used 60 Vbeta and 13 Jbeta primers. Produced via immunoSEQ multiplex PCR; TCRdb's table is partial and in-frame only. The data contain approximately 160,000 clones, around two thirds of them seen just once; the ten biggest clones take up 1.3% to 1.5%. The J gene is TRBJ1-1, the V gene TRBV7-2; no firm D call. Sequenced sample: PBMCs. The source of this sequence is a man aged 50 to 60 in good health and CMV-seronegative. CDR3 in amino acids: CASSNPVTEAFF. CDR3 bases: TGTGCCAGCAGCAACCCAGTTACTGAAGCTTTCTTT.